The TCR beta chain described here comes from a study of identical twins. Study-level results: Invariant MAIT and iNKT cells may have partly biased zero-insertion analyses.

TCRdb independently ran MiXCR on the 5' RACE reads; one entry per CDR3 protein. The sample holds about 490,000 distinct CDR3 sequences, roughly 15% seen once. This clonotype turned up a few times. Its antigen is unknown. Trimming pared 0 bases from V and 1 base from J, leaving 11 bases between. There are 15 residues in the CDR3. CDR1 SGHRS and CDR2 YFSETQ come from the germline V gene. This same sample was also part of a study on yellow fever vaccine responses in identical twins.

The clonotype was recovered from a woman aged 18-29 years in good health. The chain employs TRBV5-1 and TRBJ2-7; D is unresolved. Sequenced material: CD4+ T cells sorted from blood. The CDR3 coding sequence is TGCGCCAGCAGCTTGGCCTTAGGCGGTTCCTACGAGCAGTACTTC. Protein sequence: CASSLALGGSYEQYF.